Presented here are 27 T cell receptor beta chains from one specimen sequenced in a study of shared clonotypes between healthy human individuals. Data came from immunoSEQ multiplex PCR; TCRdb stores just in-frame clones and leaves some out. Among more than 2,000,000 clones listed, 93% were seen once. Input material: naive CD4+ T cells from PBMCs. The subset was: CD45RA+ positively selected. These receptors all stem from a man aged 18 to 29 in good health. Some clones in this sample may be carry-over from other donors' samples.

The CDR3 region is CASSLYVGLAAGELFF. The CDR3 DNA reads TGTGCCAGCAGTTTATACGTGGGACTAGCGGCCGGGGAGCTGTTTTTT. The V gene is TRBV28, the J gene TRBJ2-2, with 11 bases that match TRBD2. CDR3 length: 16 amino acids. The V segment lost 1 base and the J segment 6 bases; nucleotides outside the gene matches: 4. Germline V lookup: CDR1 MDHEN, CDR2 SYDVKM.

This sequence joins TRBV10-3 and TRBJ2-7, with D hard to call. V lost 3 bases and J lost 3, with 9 bases in between. The length of the CDR3 is 13 residues. Germline values: CDR1 ENHRY, CDR2 SYGVKD. CDR3 sequence: CAISDGLGYEQYF. The CDR3 bases are TGTGCCATCAGTGATGGTTTGGGCTACGAGCAGTACTTC.

The chain has TRBV7-9 and TRBJ2-1; 7 bases align to TRBD2. The V gene end was trimmed by 3 bases and the J gene end by 2 bases; junction bases not matched to a gene: 13. The CDR3 loop spans 18 amino acids. Germline assignment: CDR1 SEHNR and CDR2 FQNEAQ (reference sequence). Here the CDR3 DNA reads TGTGCCAGCAGCTTTGGACTAGTGGGAGCCGTCGCCTACAATGAGCAGTTCTTC. It translates to CASSFGLVGAVAYNEQFF.

The chain combines TRBV10-3 with TRBJ2-1; TRBD1 matches at 7 bases. Germline V gene sequence: CDR1 ENHRY, CDR2 SYGVKD. V lost 10 bases, J lost 2 bases, and 8 bases stayed unmatched. The CDR3 runs to 14 residues. CDR3 bases: TGTGCCACCAACCGGGACAGTGCCTACAATGAGCAGTTCTTC. Its translation is CATNRDSAYNEQFF.

This clone has a single count. This CDR3 is also generated by other DNA sequences in the sample. The J gene is TRBJ2-3, the V gene TRBV5-1; D remains unclear. Trimming removed 2 bases at V and 5 bases at J, with 6 bases between. Germline loops: CDR1 SGHRS, CDR2 YFSETQ. The CDR3 loop spans 12 amino acids. The CDR3 bases are TGCGCCAGCAGCTTAATGGGAGATACGCAGTATTTT. Protein product: CASSLMGDTQYF.

A remark on this clone: This sample includes further DNA sequences coding for the same CDR3. V is TRBV9 and J is TRBJ2-5; D not resolved. Germline values: CDR1 SGDLS, CDR2 YYNGEE. V lost 3 bases and J lost 1, with 7 bases in between. This CDR3 has 13 residues. In DNA form, the CDR3 reads TGTGCCAGCAGCGGTGTGGCCCAAGAGACCCAGTACTTC. It codes for CASSGVAQETQYF.

CDR3 nucleotides: TGTGCCAGCATCGAACCTGGGACAGGAGGCATGAACACTGAAGCTTTCTTT. Protein sequence: CASIEPGTGGMNTEAFF. The J gene is TRBJ1-1, the V gene TRBV28, with 8 positions matching TRBD1. The V segment lost 7 bases and the J segment 0 bases; nucleotides outside the gene matches: 13. CDR3 length: 17 amino acids. CDR1 MDHEN and CDR2 SYDVKM come from the germline V gene.

The V and J genes are TRBV12-5 and TRBJ2-5; the match to TRBD1 covers 8 bases. The CDR3 length is 15 residues. Unmatched junction bases numbered 9, after V lost 4 bases and J lost 5 bases. Germline CDR1 reads LGHNT; CDR2 reads FRNRAP. CDR3 nucleotide sequence: TGTGCTAGTGGTTCACAGACAGGGGTGGGGGAGACCCAGTACTTC. It encodes CASGSQTGVGETQYF. Filled out from reference TRBV12-5 and TRBJ2-5, the complete variable domain reads DARVTQTPRHKVTEMGQEVTMRCQPILGHNTVFWYRQTMMQGLELLAYFRNRAPLDDSGMPKDRFSAEMPDATLATLKIQPSEPRDSAVYFCASGSQTGVGETQYFGPGTRLLVL.

The chain employs TRBV29-1 and TRBJ1-6, with unresolved D. Trimming took 7 bases from V and 10 from J, leaving 20 bases between them. CDR1 and CDR2 (germline): SQVTM, ANQGSEA. The CDR3 contains 14 residues. CDR3 bases: TGCAGCGCCCAGGCGGGGTTTCAAGGATCACCCCTCCACTTT. Its protein product is CSAQAGFQGSPLHF.

The rearrangement joins TRBV7-2 to TRBJ1-5; D is unclear. The CDR3 consists of 13 residues. Deletions cut 3 bases from V and 9 bases from J, with 12 bases between. Germline lookup yields CDR1 SGHTA and CDR2 FQGNSA. The DNA of the CDR3 is TGTGCCAGCAGCTTCCTCCCCGGCCGGCCCCAGCATTTT. Residues: CASSFLPGRPQHF.

This chain uses TRBV4-3 with TRBJ1-2, with D unresolved. Germline CDR1 LGHNA, CDR2 YSLEER. V was pared by 0 bases and J by 5 bases, with 7 bases between. The CDR3 length is 13 residues. Written as DNA, the CDR3 is TGCGCCAGCAGCCAAGATATTGCTTATGGCTACACCTTC. This translates into CASSQDIAYGYTF.

The chain recombines TRBV7-8 with TRBJ2-7; no reliable D call. CDR3 size: 13 residues. Germline V gives CDR1 SGHVS, CDR2 FQNEAQ. Between the trimmed V and J ends, which lost 5 bases and 4 bases, there was a span of 12 bases. CDR3: CASSPGSTYEQYF. Written as DNA, the CDR3 is TGTGCCAGCAGCCCCGGCTCGACATACGAGCAGTACTTC. Based on the CDR3 plus reference TRBV7-8 and TRBJ2-7, the full variable domain is GAGVSQSPRYKVAKRGQDVALRCDPISGHVSLFWYQQALGQGPEFLTYFQNEAQLDKSGLPSDRFFAERPEGSVSTLKIQRTQQEDSAVYLCASSPGSTYEQYFGPGTRLTVT.

The chain employs TRBV5-1 and TRBJ2-3; 9 nucleotides match TRBD2. There are 16 residues in the CDR3. V gave up 0 bases and J gave up 5 bases; unmatched junction bases: 7. CDR1 is SGHRS and CDR2 is YFSETQ in the germline V gene. CDR3: CASSLDPSGVGDTQYF. CDR3 coding DNA: TGCGCCAGCAGCTTGGACCCTAGCGGGGTGGGAGATACGCAGTATTTT.

This chain connects TRBV5-6 to TRBJ1-1; D may be TRBD1 (5 bases). The CDR3 consists of 13 residues. CDR1 and CDR2 from the germline V gene are SGHDT and YYEEEE. V shed 2 bases and J shed 6 bases, with 11 bases lying between them. This chain's CDR3 is CASSLKDTSEAFF. The CDR3 bases are TGTGCCAGCAGCTTAAAGGACACCTCTGAAGCTTTCTTT. Full variable domain (outside the CDR3, taken from reference TRBV5-6 and TRBJ1-1): DAGVTQSPTHLIKTRGQQVTLRCSPKSGHDTVSWYQQALGQGPQFIFQYYEEEERQRGNFPDRFSGHQFPNYSSELNVNALLLGDSALYLCASSLKDTSEAFFGQGTRLTVV.

The J gene is TRBJ2-7, the V gene TRBV28; 12 bases are shared with TRBD2. The CDR3 consists of 11 residues. From germline, CDR1 is MDHEN and CDR2 SYDVKM. The chain's CDR3 is CLAGGPYEQYF. As DNA, the CDR3 is TGTCTAGCGGGAGGGCCCTACGAGCAGTACTTC.

A note on this clone: Within the sample, other DNA sequences also encode this same CDR3. V and J are TRBV28 and TRBJ2-7; D uncertain. This CDR3 has 11 residues. Between the trimmed V and J ends, which lost 7 bases and 4 bases, there was a span of 8 bases. From germline, CDR1 is MDHEN and CDR2 SYDVKM. The CDR3 nucleotides are TGTGCCAGCACCCGGAGTTACGAGCAGTACTTC. It encodes CASTRSYEQYF.

V gene TRBV7-8 combines with J gene TRBJ2-5, with 8 positions matching TRBD1. Germline CDR1 and CDR2: SGHVS and FQNEAQ. There are 16 residues in the CDR3. V was clipped by 6 bases and J by 5 bases; unmatched bases: 14. The DNA of the CDR3 is TGTGCCAGCAGGAACTCAAGGACAGGGATAATGGAGACCCAGTACTTC. It yields the protein CASRNSRTGIMETQYF.

This rearrangement joins TRBV7-3 to TRBJ2-7; either TRBD1 or TRBD2 may supply D (6 bases each). The germline CDR1 and CDR2 sequences are SGHTA and FQGTGA. CDR3 length: 15 residues. V was trimmed by 4 bases and J by 3 bases, leaving 16 bases between them. The chain's CDR3 is CASSSSHGGGYEQYF. The CDR3 DNA reads TGTGCCAGCAGCTCCTCCCACGGAGGGGGCTACGAGCAGTACTTC.

The chain employs TRBV9 and TRBJ2-1; TRBD2 aligns across 14 bases. CDR1 SGDLS and CDR2 YYNGEE come from the germline V gene. J gave up 10 bases and V 2 bases, and 8 bases lay outside the gene matches. This CDR3 comprises 16 residues. For the CDR3, the DNA is TGTGCCAGCAGCGTGACTAGCGGGAGGGGAGAAGGGGAGCAGTTCTTC. As protein: CASSVTSGRGEGEQFF.

The J gene is TRBJ2-7, the V gene TRBV21-1; the table names TRBD2, a call not compared with the DNA. TRBV21-1 is noted as a pseudogene. CDR3 length: 10 residues. CDR3 protein: CASSNRGFSF. The CDR3 DNA follows: TGTGCCAGCAGCAATCGAGGGTTTAGCTTC.

The genes are TRBV5-1 and TRBJ2-2, with 12 bases identical to TRBD2. Unmatched junction bases numbered 6, after V lost 0 bases and J lost 3 bases. The CDR3 runs 18 residues. Germline lookup yields CDR1 SGHRS and CDR2 YFSETQ. Here the CDR3 DNA reads TGCGCCAGCAGCTTGGCTAGCGGGAGGGCCAGGGACACCGGGGAGCTGTTTTTT. Its protein product is CASSLASGRARDTGELFF.

V and J are TRBV7-9 and TRBJ2-7; 8 bases agree with TRBD2. After removal of 5 bases from V and 5 bases from J, the junction contained 8 bases not matched to a gene. This CDR3 comprises 14 residues. Germline V CDR1 and CDR2: SEHNR, FQNEAQ (reference sequence). Here the CDR3 reads CASSISGSRNEQYF. The CDR3 nucleotides are TGTGCCAGCAGCATAAGCGGGAGTAGGAACGAGCAGTACTTC. The whole variable domain, filled in from reference TRBV7-9 and TRBJ2-7, reads DTGVSQNPRHKITKRGQNVTFRCDPISEHNRLYWYRQTLGQGPEFLTYFQNEAQLEKSRLLSDRFSAERPKGSFSTLEIQRTEQGDSAMYLCASSISGSRNEQYFGPGTRLTVT.

The chain employs TRBV7-2 and TRBJ2-7; the match to TRBD2 covers 9 bases. In germline, CDR1 is SGHTA, CDR2 FQGNSA. The CDR3 consists of 15 residues. Trimming at V came to 5 bases and at J to 2 bases, leaving 7 bases not matched to a gene. This CDR3 is CASSEASGTTYEQYF. The DNA for the CDR3 is TGTGCCAGCAGCGAAGCTAGCGGGACCACCTACGAGCAGTACTTC.

Comments on this clone: Additional DNA sequences in this sample encode the identical CDR3. The chain carries TRBV6-5 and TRBJ1-2; D may be TRBD1 (6 bases). With 5 bases removed from V and 3 bases from J, the gap between germline ends came to 13 bases. Germline CDR1 MNHEY, CDR2 SVGAGI. The CDR3 length is 14 residues. CDR3 DNA: TGTGCCAGCAGTCCCCTAGGGGGGGACTATGGCTACACCTTC. As protein: CASSPLGGDYGYTF.

This chain uses TRBV2 with TRBJ2-1; the match to TRBD2 covers 10 bases. The germline CDR1 and CDR2 sequences are SNHLY and FYNNEI. With 4 bases clipped from V and 6 bases from J, the junction kept 6 bases outside the gene matches. The CDR3 sequence is 15 residues long. As DNA, the CDR3 is TGTGCCAGCAGTGGACGGCTAGCGGGAGTCAATGAGCAGTTCTTC. This encodes CASSGRLAGVNEQFF.

The table lists this clone with a count of one. This chain links TRBV6-4 with TRBJ1-1, with D unresolved. Trimming took off 8 bases at V and 6 bases at J, with 10 bases between the two ends. Germline values: CDR1 MRHNA, CDR2 SNTAGT. This CDR3 is built from 11 residues. DNA for the CDR3: TGTGCCAGCGTAAGCGCGCCTGAAGCTTTCTTT. Protein product: CASVSAPEAFF.

A word on this clone: Other DNA sequences in the sample encode the same CDR3. J is TRBJ2-7 and V is TRBV28; 10 bases agree with TRBD1. Germline lookup yields CDR1 MDHEN and CDR2 SYDVKM. Germline trimming cut 6 bases from V and 2 bases from J; bases unmatched to any gene: 7. This CDR3 comprises 15 residues. The chain's CDR3 is CASSPGQGVPYEQYF. As DNA, the CDR3 is TGTGCCAGCAGCCCCGGACAGGGGGTACCCTACGAGCAGTACTTC.